A selection of T cell receptor beta chains follows, all from one sample in a study of T cell responses to AZD1222 COVID-19 vaccine. Data came from immunoSEQ multiplex PCR; TCRdb stores just in-frame clones and leaves some out. The data contain about 160,000 clones, 85% to 90% of them singletons. The sample was peripheral blood, taken on day 0 of AZD1222 vaccination. The receptors stem from an adult in good health. Each CDR3 is given with its conserved first and last residue. D genes are given only for firm matches. Some rows mark clone size as missing; the rest say once, few, many or name a class of expanded clone.

clone size: NA; D gene: NA; J gene: TRBJ1-5; V gene: TRBV19; CDR3 DNA: TGTGCCAGTAGTATAGCGAGACAGCACTCGAGGGGTCAGCCCCAGCATTTT; CDR3 protein: CASSIARQHSRGQPQHF
clone size: NA; D gene: TRBD1; J gene: TRBJ1-4; V gene: TRBV5-1; CDR3 DNA: TGCGCCAGCAGCCCGGGACAGGGGAGGGGTGAAAAACTGTTTTTT; CDR3 protein: CASSPGQGRGEKLFF
clone size: NA; D gene: NA; J gene: TRBJ1-6; V gene: TRBV2; CDR3 DNA: TGTGCCAGCAGTGTAAGCACATATGGTTCACCCCTCCACTTT; CDR3 protein: CASSVSTYGSPLHF
clone size: NA; D gene: TRBD1; J gene: TRBJ1-2; V gene: TRBV28; CDR3 DNA: TGTGCCAGCAGCAGAACCGACAGGGGCGGCTACACCTTC; CDR3 protein: CASSRTDRGGYTF
clone size: NA; D gene: NA; J gene: TRBJ1-6; V gene: TRBV11-2; CDR3 DNA: TGTGCCAGCAGTCCCTACAGGGAAGGATCCTATAATTCACCCCTCCACTTT; CDR3 protein: CASSPYREGSYNSPLHF
clone size: NA; D gene: NA; J gene: TRBJ1-1; V gene: TRBV28; CDR3 DNA: TGTGCCAGCAGGCCGACAGGTAACACTGAAGCTTTCTTT; CDR3 protein: CASRPTGNTEAFF
clone size: NA; D gene: NA; J gene: TRBJ1-1; V gene: TRBV5-6; CDR3 DNA: TGTGCCAGCAGCCATGGACGGGTGAACACTGAAGCTTTCTTT; CDR3 protein: CASSHGRVNTEAFF
clone size: NA; D gene: NA; J gene: TRBJ1-5; V gene: TRBV30; CDR3 DNA: TGTGCCTGGAGTGGGACAGATTTGCAGCCCCAGCATTTT; CDR3 protein: CAWSGTDLQPQHF
clone size: few; D gene: NA; J gene: TRBJ2-7; V gene: TRBV27; CDR3 DNA: TGTGCCAGCAGTTTTGGCAGCGGTCGGTCCTACGAGCAGTACTTC; CDR3 protein: CASSFGSGRSYEQYF
clone size: once; D gene: TRBD1; J gene: TRBJ1-1; V gene: TRBV12-3/TRBV12-4; CDR3 DNA: TGTGCCAGCAGCATTCAGGGGGTCACTGAAGCTTTCTTT; CDR3 protein: CASSIQGVTEAFF
clone size: NA; D gene: NA; J gene: TRBJ2-5; V gene: TRBV6-1; CDR3 DNA: TGTGCCAGCAGTGAGCGGGGATTGGGAGAGACCCAGTACTTC; CDR3 protein: CASSERGLGETQYF
clone size: NA; D gene: TRBD1; J gene: TRBJ1-5; V gene: TRBV6-2/TRBV6-3; CDR3 DNA: TGTGCCAGCAGTTACGTTTTTGGTACAGGGGTCGATCATTTT; CDR3 protein: CASSYVFGTGVDHF
clone size: NA; D gene: TRBD2; J gene: TRBJ2-5; V gene: TRBV7-2; CDR3 DNA: TGTGCCAGCAGTCGTAGCGGGGAAGAGACCCAGTACTTC; CDR3 protein: CASSRSGEETQYF
clone size: NA; D gene: NA; J gene: TRBJ1-1; V gene: TRBV7-2; CDR3 DNA: TGTGCCAGCAGCTTATCTCCGGCCCTGAACACTGAAGCTTTCTTT; CDR3 protein: CASSLSPALNTEAFF
clone size: NA; D gene: NA; J gene: TRBJ2-1; V gene: TRBV19; CDR3 DNA: TGTGCCAGTAGTATAGGTACGGGGGCGGAATACAATGAGCAGTTCTTC; CDR3 protein: CASSIGTGAEYNEQFF
clone size: NA; D gene: NA; J gene: TRBJ2-4; V gene: TRBV7-2; CDR3 DNA: TGTGCCAGCAGCTTAGTCGGCAATCCGGTAGACATTCAGTACTTC; CDR3 protein: CASSLVGNPVDIQYF
clone size: once; D gene: NA; J gene: TRBJ2-1; V gene: TRBV28; CDR3 DNA: TGTGCCAGCAGTTTATCACCGCTTCTCGACAATGAGCAGTTCTTC; CDR3 protein: CASSLSPLLDNEQFF
clone size: NA; D gene: NA; J gene: TRBJ2-7; V gene: TRBV4-2; CDR3 DNA: TGTGCCAGCAGCCAAGATTACAGGGAGGGAAGGCAGTACTTC; CDR3 protein: CASSQDYREGRQYF
clone size: NA; D gene: NA; J gene: TRBJ1-2; V gene: TRBV18; CDR3 DNA: TGTGCCAGCTCACCACTGGGAGGGAACGAGTATGGCTACACCTTC; CDR3 protein: CASSPLGGNEYGYTF
clone size: NA; D gene: NA; J gene: TRBJ1-2; V gene: TRBV28; CDR3 DNA: TGTGCCAGCAGTTGGGGGCAGGGGATTATCGGCTACACCTTC; CDR3 protein: CASSWGQGIIGYTF